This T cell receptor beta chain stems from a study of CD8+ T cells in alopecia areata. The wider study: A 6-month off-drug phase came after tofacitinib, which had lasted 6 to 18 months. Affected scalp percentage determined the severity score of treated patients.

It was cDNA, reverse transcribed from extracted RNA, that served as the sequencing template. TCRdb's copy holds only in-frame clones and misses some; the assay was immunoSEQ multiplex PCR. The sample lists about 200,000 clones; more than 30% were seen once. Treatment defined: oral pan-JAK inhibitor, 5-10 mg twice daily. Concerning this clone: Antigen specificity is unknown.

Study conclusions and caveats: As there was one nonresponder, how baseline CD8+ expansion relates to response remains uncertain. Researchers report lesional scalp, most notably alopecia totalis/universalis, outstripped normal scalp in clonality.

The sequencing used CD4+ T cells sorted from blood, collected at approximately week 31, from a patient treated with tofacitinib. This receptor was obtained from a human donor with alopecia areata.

Here the CDR3 DNA reads TGTGCCAGCAGCCCCTTCTCCGGCCGACAGGGGACTCTAACGGGGGAGCAGTACTTC. Translated: CASSPFSGRQGTLTGEQYF. V and J are TRBV14 and TRBJ2-7, with 8 bases that match TRBD1. The CDR3 has 19 amino acids. J lost 7 bases, V lost 4 bases, and 24 bases had no gene match. Germline-derived CDR1 and CDR2 are SGHDN and FVKESK.